This section outlines one TCR beta chain sequence together with its context. V dropped 6 bases and J dropped 3; count of bases not matched to a gene: 4. The V gene's germline CDR1 is MDHEN and CDR2 SYDVKM. The CDR3 is 14 amino acids. The data are from a study of blood T cell repertoires in COVID-19. At the level of the study: In each case, the material was cDNA or gDNA derived from T cells, B-cell-depleted T cells, or PBMCs.

In the authors' methods: Quantification of nucleated cells was approximated via reference gene primer amplification. Data came from immunoSEQ multiplex PCR; TCRdb stores just in-frame clones and leaves some out. D and trimming come from the DNA, and the V and J calls and clone size come from that table. Among some 190,000 clones listed, about three quarters were seen once. The specimen was peripheral blood. The source is a woman aged 50 to 65 with active or convalescent COVID-19. V and J are TRBV28 and TRBJ1-4; TRBD1 agrees at 7 bases. CDR3 sequence: CASSYRGSNEKLFF. Written as DNA, the CDR3 is TGTGCCAGCAGCTACAGGGGATCTAATGAAAAACTGTTTTTT.